The 32 T cell receptor beta chains presented below share a single source sample, sequenced in a study of shared clonotypes between healthy human individuals. TCRdb's table, derived via immunoSEQ multiplex PCR, lists solely in-frame clones and lacks some. The data show 1.5 million to 2.5 million clones, about 94% seen once. Naive CD8 isolation took CD45RO-negative cells positively selected for CCR7 and excluded terminally differentiated effector memory CD45RA+ cells. Sequenced material: naive CD8+ T cells sorted from blood. These receptors were collected from a man aged 18 to 30 in good health.

Turning to this clone: Distinct nucleotide sequences in the sample also encode this CDR3. CDR3 residues: CASSQTTGSGYEQYF. The CDR3 DNA reads TGCGCCAGCAGCCAAACTACAGGGTCCGGCTACGAGCAGTACTTC. This chain uses TRBV4-1 with TRBJ2-7; tentative D call: TRBD1 (6 bases). Germline CDR1 and CDR2: MGHRA and YSYEKL. Trimming removed 2 bases from V and 3 bases from J, with 14 bases in between. This CDR3 spans 15 amino acids.

This chain connects TRBV6-5 to TRBJ2-5, with TRBD2 matching over 11 bases. V lost 6 bases and J lost 2; bases outside the gene matches: 5. Germline V lookup: CDR1 MNHEY, CDR2 SVGAGI. CDR3 length: 15 residues. CDR3 residues: CASRVAGGRQETQYF. CDR3 sequence (DNA): TGTGCCAGCAGGGTAGCGGGAGGGCGTCAAGAGACCCAGTACTTC.

The chain carries TRBV28 and TRBJ2-1; D call uncertain. The CDR3 consists of 14 residues. V lost 2 bases and J 5 bases, leaving 10 bases between the germline ends. The V gene's germline CDR1 is MDHEN and CDR2 SYDVKM. The CDR3 region has the DNA TGTGCCAGCAGTTTAAATAACGGAAACAATGAGCAGTTCTTC. Translated, it gives CASSLNNGNNEQFF.

The CDR3 DNA reads as TGTGCCAGCAGGTACCCAAGGACACCGTATGGCTACACCTTC. Amino acids: CASRYPRTPYGYTF. The chain carries TRBV28 and TRBJ1-2; D is perhaps TRBD1 (5 bases). Germline V CDR1 and CDR2: MDHEN, SYDVKM. Trimming left V 6 bases short and J 5 bases short, with 16 bases between. The CDR3 spans 14 residues.

V gene TRBV6-1 combines with J gene TRBJ1-2; 7 bases fit TRBD1. V shed 4 bases and J 4 bases; nucleotides not matched to a gene: 6. The CDR3 is 14 amino acids. Germline V gene data show CDR1 as MNHNS and CDR2 as SASEGT. CDR3 sequence reads: CASSADRASYGYTF. For the CDR3, the DNA is TGTGCCAGCAGTGCCGACAGGGCCTCCTATGGCTACACCTTC.

The chain joins TRBV6-5 to TRBJ2-7; the D is unclear. V was pared by 2 bases and J by 0 bases, with 8 bases between. This CDR3 contains 14 residues. Germline CDR1 and CDR2: MNHEY and SVGAGI. CDR3 sequence: CASSYGVNSYEQYF. CDR3 sequence (DNA): TGTGCCAGCAGTTACGGGGTGAACTCCTACGAGCAGTACTTC.

V is TRBV27 and J is TRBJ1-5; D unclear. Deletions cut 3 bases from V and 1 base from J, with 7 bases between. CDR3 size: 14 residues. CDR1 and CDR2 from the germline V gene are MNHEY and SMNVEV (reference sequence). DNA for the CDR3: TGTGCCAGCAGTTTTAGGATGAGCAATCAGCCCCAGCATTTT. Its protein is CASSFRMSNQPQHF.

The rearrangement links TRBV6-7 to TRBJ1-1, with D perhaps matching TRBD1 (6 bases). Being an ORF, TRBV6-7 has a function that is uncertain. Trimming left V 2 bases short and J 0 bases short, with 10 bases between. The CDR3 spans 15 residues. CDR3 bases: TGTGCCAGCAGTTACGCAAACAGGGTGAACACTGAAGCTTTCTTT. Encoded protein: CASSYANRVNTEAFF.

V gene TRBV7-6 combines with J gene TRBJ2-1; TRBD1 matches at 7 bases. This CDR3 contains 16 residues. The germline CDR1 and CDR2 sequences are SGHVS and FNYEAQ. Trimming removed 5 bases from V and 5 bases from J; junction bases left unmatched: 12. The CDR3 region is CASSATGEGLDNEQFF. CDR3 sequence (DNA): TGTGCCAGCAGCGCAACAGGGGAAGGACTGGACAATGAGCAGTTCTTC.

The chain carries TRBV5-1 and TRBJ1-1; possibly TRBD1 for D (5 bases). The V gene lost 4 bases and the J gene lost 1 base, with 17 bases spanning the gap. Germline CDR1 is SGHRS and CDR2 is YFSETQ. The CDR3 extends over 16 amino acids. CDR3 amino acids: CASSVWGSQSNTEAFF. The DNA of the CDR3 is TGCGCCAGCAGCGTGTGGGGGTCCCAATCGAACACTGAAGCTTTCTTT.

This clone showed up just once. V is TRBV6-5 and J is TRBJ2-2, with D possibly being TRBD2 (5 bases). Germline loops: CDR1 MNHEY, CDR2 SVGAGI. The V gene lost 7 bases and the J gene lost 4 bases, with 16 bases spanning the gap. The CDR3 extends over 15 amino acids. The CDR3 DNA reads TGTGCCAGCACCCCGCTAAGCGGCCTCACCGGGGAGCTGTTTTTT. It yields the protein CASTPLSGLTGELFF.

Remarks on this clone: The identical CDR3 is also encoded by other nucleotide sequences in the sample. This sequence joins TRBV6-5 and TRBJ2-7; D may be TRBD1 (6 bases). Between the trimmed V and J ends, which lost 0 bases and 2 bases, there was a span of 14 bases. Germline V gives CDR1 MNHEY, CDR2 SVGAGI. This CDR3 is built from 16 residues. CDR3 DNA sequence: TGTGCCAGCAGTTACTCTACAGGACAGACAACCTACGAGCAGTACTTC. Amino acids: CASSYSTGQTTYEQYF.

The genes are TRBV7-2 and TRBJ1-2, with D perhaps TRBD1 (5 bases). Trimming pared 7 bases from V and 2 bases from J, leaving 17 bases between. The CDR3 is made up of 15 amino acids. The germline V gene encodes CDR1 SGHTA and CDR2 FQGNSA. The CDR3 DNA is TGTGCCAGCACCACCTTTGCTGGGGCCAACTATGGCTACACCTTC. Its protein is CASTTFAGANYGYTF. The complete variable domain, with remaining parts taken from reference TRBV7-2 and TRBJ1-2, reads GAGVSQSPSNKVTEKGKDVELRCDPISGHTALYWYRQSLGQGLEFLIYFQGNSAPDKSGLPSDRFSAERTGGSVSTLTIQRTQQEDSAVYLCASTTFAGANYGYTFGSGTRLTVV.

The chain has TRBV28 and TRBJ2-7; 12 bases agree with TRBD1. The CDR3 is 17 residues long. The ends lost 8 bases at V and 2 bases at J; junction bases unmatched: 13. Germline V gene lookup returns CDR1 MDHEN and CDR2 SYDVKM. CDR3 sequence: CASQVGQGAVGTYEQYF. Here the CDR3 DNA reads TGTGCCAGCCAGGTGGGACAGGGGGCGGTGGGCACCTACGAGCAGTACTTC.

The rearrangement joins TRBV2 to TRBJ1-1, with TRBD1 matching over 8 bases. The CDR3 is made up of 14 amino acids. Per germline, CDR1 SNHLY and CDR2 FYNNEI. The ends lost 6 bases at V and 4 bases at J; junction bases unmatched: 7. The CDR3 nucleotides read TGTGCCAGCAGACGAGGACAGGGTTTCACTGAAGCTTTCTTT. It yields the protein CASRRGQGFTEAFF.

V is TRBV7-9 and J is TRBJ2-1; 7 bases are a match to TRBD2. The CDR3 is 17 residues long. The trim removed 4 bases at V and 4 bases at J, leaving 13 bases unmatched. Germline CDR1 reads SEHNR; CDR2 reads FQNEAQ (reference sequence). CDR3 coding DNA: TGTGCCAGCAGCTCTATAGCGGGCATACCGATATACAATGAGCAGTTCTTC. This sequence encodes CASSSIAGIPIYNEQFF.

This clone was seen a single time. The J gene is TRBJ1-1, the V gene TRBV6-5; TRBD1 aligns across 9 bases. CDR3 length: 14 residues. Germline V gives CDR1 MNHEY, CDR2 SVGAGI. V dropped 5 bases and J dropped 3; count of bases not matched to a gene: 4. DNA of the CDR3: TGTGCCAGCAGTCCCGGACAGGGGTACACTGAAGCTTTCTTT. Translated: CASSPGQGYTEAFF.

The V gene is TRBV2, the J gene TRBJ2-1, with D uncertain. Per germline, CDR1 SNHLY and CDR2 FYNNEI. V was shortened by 0 bases and J by 2 bases, with 2 bases between the two germline ends. The CDR3 loop spans 13 amino acids. Here the CDR3 reads CASSEAPYNEQFF. CDR3 bases: TGTGCCAGCAGTGAAGCCCCCTACAATGAGCAGTTCTTC.

This rearrangement joins TRBV28 to TRBJ1-1, with TRBD1 matching over 7 bases. With 3 bases clipped from V and 1 base from J, the junction kept 2 bases outside the gene matches. CDR1 is MDHEN, CDR2 SYDVKM, per germline. There are 14 residues in the CDR3. The CDR3 DNA follows: TGTGCCAGCAGTTTGGGACAGTCGAACACTGAAGCTTTCTTT. Protein sequence: CASSLGQSNTEAFF.

Here the CDR3 DNA reads TGTGCCACCAGCAGAGAATCTAGCAATGAGCAGTTCTTC. Its protein is CATSRESSNEQFF. The V gene is TRBV15, the J gene TRBJ2-1; D uncertain. This CDR3 spans 13 amino acids. CDR1 LNHNV and CDR2 YYDKDF come from the germline V gene (reference sequence). The V end lost 0 bases, the J end lost 6 bases, and 6 bases lay between the germline ends.

In this sample, this clone turned up once. The chain recombines TRBV5-6 with TRBJ1-2; D is perhaps TRBD1 (6 bases). V was cut by 3 bases and J by 1 base, with 22 bases left in between. The CDR3 has 18 residues. Germline-derived CDR1 and CDR2 are SGHDT and YYEEEE. Here the CDR3 reads CASSSFGLKGEFNYGYTF. The CDR3 DNA reads as TGTGCCAGCAGCTCATTTGGCCTAAAGGGGGAATTTAACTATGGCTACACCTTC.

This chain links TRBV11-2 with TRBJ2-1; possibly TRBD2 for D (5 bases). Germline V gives CDR1 SGHAT, CDR2 FQNNGV. The CDR3 totals 15 residues. Trimming cost V 5 bases and J 8 bases, with 19 bases left between them. The CDR3 sequence is CASSQSWLSGDEQFF. Written as DNA, the CDR3 is TGTGCCAGCAGCCAGTCGTGGTTATCCGGGGATGAGCAGTTCTTC.

The V and J genes are TRBV7-3 and TRBJ2-1; TRBD1 aligns across 9 bases. The length of the CDR3 is 13 residues. The germline gives CDR1 SGHTA, CDR2 FQGTGA. The V gene end was trimmed by 3 bases and the J gene end by 12 bases; junction bases not matched to a gene: 6. The CDR3 DNA reads as TGTGCCAGCAGCTTCAACCCGGGACAGGGGCAGTTCTTC. As protein: CASSFNPGQGQFF.

A single count supports this clone. V is TRBV28 and J is TRBJ2-7, with D possibly being TRBD2 (6 bases). This CDR3 has 14 amino acids. V shed 7 bases and J shed 0 bases, with 13 bases lying between them. Germline CDR1 MDHEN, CDR2 SYDVKM. The CDR3 loop reads CASKQGLSSYEQYF. The CDR3 bases are TGTGCCAGCAAACAAGGACTAAGCTCCTACGAGCAGTACTTC.

The genes are TRBV4-1 and TRBJ1-2; the match to TRBD1 covers 9 bases. The CDR3 covers 15 residues. Germline V gene sequence: CDR1 MGHRA, CDR2 YSYEKL. Germline trimming cut 4 bases from V and 1 base from J; bases unmatched to any gene: 4. The CDR3 spells CASSPRQGVNYGYTF. The CDR3 bases are TGCGCCAGCAGCCCGAGACAGGGGGTTAACTATGGCTACACCTTC.

The chain recombines TRBV9 with TRBJ1-2, with D unclear. The V end lost 3 bases, the J end lost 8 bases, and 8 bases lay between the germline ends. The CDR3 runs 11 residues. In germline, CDR1 is SGDLS, CDR2 YYNGEE. The CDR3 coding sequence is TGTGCCAGCAGCGCCAGTGAAGGCTACACCTTC. It yields the protein CASSASEGYTF.

This chain connects TRBV10-2 to TRBJ2-5; the D gene could be TRBD1 or TRBD2 (5 bases each). The J call may be faulty, since TRBJ2-7 better matches the DNA end. CDR3 length equals 15 residues. Germline V gene data show CDR1 as WSHSY and CDR2 as SAAADI. The CDR3 DNA reads as TGCGCCAGCAGTGAGGGGGGTCTTCCACCTTACGAGCAGTACTTC. Protein product: CASSEGGLPPYEQYF.

This clone occurred once. The chain couples TRBV7-9 to TRBJ2-7, with D maybe TRBD1 (5 bases). CDR3 size: 14 residues. Per germline, CDR1 SEHNR and CDR2 FQNEAQ (reference sequence). V dropped 0 bases and J dropped 4 bases, with 10 bases sitting between them. CDR3 DNA: TGTGCCAGCAGCTTAGCACCTCAGGGTTACGAGCAGTACTTC. Its protein product is CASSLAPQGYEQYF.

As to this clone: Other DNA sequences in this sample translate to the same CDR3. This sequence joins TRBV4-1 and TRBJ2-7; 10 bases are shared with TRBD1. Germline V gives CDR1 MGHRA, CDR2 YSYEKL. Germline trimming cut 4 bases from V and 1 base from J; bases unmatched to any gene: 1. The CDR3 totals 14 residues. In nucleotides, the CDR3 is TGCGCCAGCAGCCCGGGACAGGGGTCCTACGAGCAGTACTTC. Translation gives CASSPGQGSYEQYF.

The genes are TRBV2 and TRBJ2-3, with TRBD2 as a possible D gene (6 bases). Germline CDR1 and CDR2: SNHLY and FYNNEI. The CDR3 covers 17 residues. Trimming took 4 bases from V and 6 from J, leaving 23 bases between them. The CDR3, as DNA: TGTGCCAGCAGTGGGGGTTCTAGCGTTTCCCTTAAGGATACGCAGTATTTT. Its protein product is CASSGGSSVSLKDTQYF.

The chain recombines TRBV9 with TRBJ1-3; D remains unclear. This CDR3 comprises 14 residues. Germline V CDR1 and CDR2: SGDLS, YYNGEE. V was cut by 3 bases and J by 1 base, with 8 bases left in between. This CDR3 is CASSGGVSGNTIYF. In nucleotides, the CDR3 is TGTGCCAGCAGCGGAGGAGTTTCTGGAAACACCATATATTTT.

The chain links TRBV7-2 to TRBJ2-1; 9 nucleotides align to TRBD2. The V and J ends lost 3 bases and 6 bases, in that order; junction bases with no gene match: 15. Germline CDR1 reads SGHTA; CDR2 reads FQGNSA. CDR3 size: 18 residues. The CDR3 DNA reads as TGTGCCAGCAGCTTCCAGTGGGGTAGCGGGGGATCCGGCAATGAGCAGTTCTTC. Translated, it gives CASSFQWGSGGSGNEQFF.